This is a list of T cell receptor beta chains from one sample in a study of T cells of healthy individuals. TCRdb re-called the 5' RACE reads with MiXCR, one entry per CDR3 protein. The sample shows over 95,000 distinct CDR3 sequences, around 17% of them seen only once. The receptors were gathered from a human donor in good health. CDR3s include the opening cysteine and the closing phenylalanine or tryptophan. The order of the fields is D gene, clone size, J gene, V gene, CDR3 DNA, CDR3 protein. The D gene is left open where the match is weak. Clone size, where shown, is once, few, many, or a class for clones that have expanded.

d_call: -; clone_size: -; j_call: TRBJ1-1; v_call: TRBV6-5; cdr3_nt: TGTGCCACCAGGACAGTGAGGGGGAACACTGAAGCTTTCTTT; cdr3_aa: CATRTVRGNTEAFF
d_call: -; clone_size: -; j_call: TRBJ1-5; v_call: TRBV7-8; cdr3_nt: TGTGCCCCCGATGCAGGCAGCAATCAGCCCCAGCATTTT; cdr3_aa: CAPDAGSNQPQHF
d_call: TRBD1; clone_size: -; j_call: TRBJ1-5; v_call: TRBV28; cdr3_nt: TGTGCCAGCAGCCCCCACCCCGGGACAGATAATCAGCCCCAGCATTTT; cdr3_aa: CASSPHPGTDNQPQHF
d_call: TRBD1; clone_size: many; j_call: TRBJ2-7; v_call: TRBV28; cdr3_nt: TGTGCCACCGGGACAGGGGGTTACGAGCAGTACTTC; cdr3_aa: CATGTGGYEQYF
d_call: TRBD2; clone_size: -; j_call: TRBJ2-3; v_call: TRBV7-2; cdr3_nt: TGTGCCAGCAGCAAGAGACTAGCGGGAGGTGCAGATACGCAGTATTTT; cdr3_aa: CASSKRLAGGADTQYF
d_call: -; clone_size: -; j_call: TRBJ2-2; v_call: TRBV18; cdr3_nt: TGTGCCAGCTCACCAGAAGGTACCGGGGAGCTGTTTTTT; cdr3_aa: CASSPEGTGELFF
d_call: -; clone_size: -; j_call: TRBJ1-3; v_call: TRBV9; cdr3_nt: TGTGCCAGCAGCGTCGACCACAGCTCTGGAAACACCATATATTTT; cdr3_aa: CASSVDHSSGNTIYF
d_call: -; clone_size: few; j_call: TRBJ2-5; v_call: TRBV7-9; cdr3_nt: TGTGCCAGCAGCTTAACCGATGCCGCGACCCAGTACTTC; cdr3_aa: CASSLTDAATQYF
d_call: -; clone_size: -; j_call: TRBJ1-2; v_call: TRBV6-2/TRBV6-3; cdr3_nt: TGTGCCAGCAGTTATGGTTCTTATGGCTACACCTTC; cdr3_aa: CASSYGSYGYTF
d_call: -; clone_size: few; j_call: TRBJ1-5; v_call: TRBV20-1; cdr3_nt: TGCAGTGCTAGAGAGTTTGCAGGGCTCAATCAGCCCCAGCATTTT; cdr3_aa: CSAREFAGLNQPQHF
d_call: TRBD1; clone_size: few; j_call: TRBJ2-4; v_call: TRBV9; cdr3_nt: TGTGCCAGCAGCGTATCCGGGACAGGACGCGTTCCAAACAACATTCAGTACTTC; cdr3_aa: CASSVSGTGRVPNNIQYF
d_call: -; clone_size: many; j_call: TRBJ2-7; v_call: TRBV20-1; cdr3_nt: TGCAGTGCTAGAGCGTGGCAGGCCCGCTCCTACGAGCAGTACTTC; cdr3_aa: CSARAWQARSYEQYF
d_call: TRBD1; clone_size: -; j_call: TRBJ2-2; v_call: TRBV4-3; cdr3_nt: TGCGCCAGCAGCCGGCACCACAGGGGGAACGGGGAGCTGTTTTTT; cdr3_aa: CASSRHHRGNGELFF
d_call: TRBD1; clone_size: -; j_call: TRBJ2-1; v_call: TRBV4-2; cdr3_nt: TGTGCCAGCAGCCACCGGGACAGGCACTACAATGAGCAGTTCTTC; cdr3_aa: CASSHRDRHYNEQFF
d_call: TRBD1; clone_size: once; j_call: TRBJ1-1; v_call: TRBV5-1; cdr3_nt: TGCGCCAGCAGCTTGGCGCCCCTAACAGGGGGCACCACTGAAGCTTTCTTT; cdr3_aa: CASSLAPLTGGTTEAFF
d_call: -; clone_size: few; j_call: TRBJ1-1; v_call: TRBV18; cdr3_nt: TGTGCCAGCTCACCCACCGGGACTGGGGCCACTGAAGCTTTCTTT; cdr3_aa: CASSPTGTGATEAFF
d_call: TRBD2; clone_size: many; j_call: TRBJ2-1; v_call: TRBV3-1; cdr3_nt: TGTGCCAGCAGCCAAGTCCGGGGGGGCCGTGAGCAGTTCTTC; cdr3_aa: CASSQVRGGREQFF
d_call: TRBD2; clone_size: many; j_call: TRBJ2-2; v_call: TRBV12-3/TRBV12-4; cdr3_nt: TGTGCCAGCAGCCTCGAGCGGGGGAACACCGGGGAGCTGTTTTTT; cdr3_aa: CASSLERGNTGELFF
d_call: TRBD1; clone_size: -; j_call: TRBJ1-5; v_call: TRBV18; cdr3_nt: TGTGCCAGCTCATCTTCGACAGGGGACGTTCAGCCCCAGCATTTT; cdr3_aa: CASSSSTGDVQPQHF
d_call: -; clone_size: few; j_call: TRBJ2-7; v_call: TRBV6-1; cdr3_nt: TGTGCCAGCAGTGAAGAGGGTTGGAGACAGTTCATCCACGAGCAGTACTTC; cdr3_aa: CASSEEGWRQFIHEQYF
d_call: -; clone_size: many; j_call: TRBJ1-1; v_call: TRBV12-3/TRBV12-4; cdr3_nt: TGTGCCAGCAGACCTCACGGACCGACAACTGAAGCTTTCTTT; cdr3_aa: CASRPHGPTTEAFF
d_call: TRBD1; clone_size: many; j_call: TRBJ1-4; v_call: TRBV27; cdr3_nt: TGTGCCAGCAGTTTAAGGCTTCCGGGACAGCCCAATGAAAAACTGTTTTTT; cdr3_aa: CASSLRLPGQPNEKLFF
d_call: TRBD1; clone_size: -; j_call: TRBJ1-4; v_call: TRBV7-2; cdr3_nt: TGTGCCAGCAGCTCCGGGGGACAGGGAGGAGAAAAACTGTTTTTT; cdr3_aa: CASSSGGQGGEKLFF
d_call: -; clone_size: -; j_call: TRBJ1-5; v_call: TRBV7-2; cdr3_nt: TGTGCCAGCAGCTTAGGCAGGGTGGGTCAGCCCCAGCATTTT; cdr3_aa: CASSLGRVGQPQHF
d_call: -; clone_size: many; j_call: TRBJ2-1; v_call: TRBV7-2; cdr3_nt: TGTGCCAGCAGCGCGATGCGACAGCTATCCTACAATGAGCAGTTCTTC; cdr3_aa: CASSAMRQLSYNEQFF
d_call: -; clone_size: -; j_call: TRBJ2-1; v_call: TRBV9; cdr3_nt: TGTGCCAGCAGCGTAGGCTACAATGAGCAGTTCTTC; cdr3_aa: CASSVGYNEQFF
d_call: TRBD2; clone_size: -; j_call: TRBJ2-5; v_call: TRBV20-1; cdr3_nt: TGCAGTGCCCTCGGACTAGCGGACGAAGAGACCCAGTACTTC; cdr3_aa: CSALGLADEETQYF
d_call: -; clone_size: many; j_call: TRBJ1-1; v_call: TRBV29-1; cdr3_nt: TGCAGCGTTAACAGGGATGCGGGCACTGAAGCTTTCTTT; cdr3_aa: CSVNRDAGTEAFF
d_call: TRBD2; clone_size: -; j_call: TRBJ2-3; v_call: TRBV20-1; cdr3_nt: TGCAGTGCCTCTACTTTTACTAGCGGGGTCACAGATACGCAGTATTTT; cdr3_aa: CSASTFTSGVTDTQYF
d_call: TRBD1; clone_size: -; j_call: TRBJ1-5; v_call: TRBV12-3/TRBV12-4; cdr3_nt: TGTGCCAGCAGCCATCAACAGGGGCCCTCGGTAGTAGCCCAGCATTTT; cdr3_aa: CASSHQQGPSVVAQHF
d_call: TRBD1; clone_size: -; j_call: TRBJ1-2; v_call: TRBV3-1; cdr3_nt: TGTGCCAGCAGCCAAGAGGCAGGACAGGGGGCTAGTGGCTACACCTTC; cdr3_aa: CASSQEAGQGASGYTF
d_call: -; clone_size: -; j_call: TRBJ2-5; v_call: TRBV4-3; cdr3_nt: TGCGCCAGCAGCCAAGATACGAGCGAGACCCAGTACTTC; cdr3_aa: CASSQDTSETQYF
d_call: -; clone_size: few; j_call: TRBJ1-1; v_call: TRBV28; cdr3_nt: TGTGCCAGCAGTTTAGCTCAGGGGAGCAGGCCTGAAGCTTTCTTT; cdr3_aa: CASSLAQGSRPEAFF
d_call: -; clone_size: few; j_call: TRBJ1-5; v_call: TRBV5-6; cdr3_nt: TGTGCCAGCAGCTTGGCCCAGGCGGGCAATCAGCCCCAGCATTTT; cdr3_aa: CASSLAQAGNQPQHF